The clone carrying this T cell receptor beta chain was counted between two and nine times. This sample stems from a study of T-cell reconstitution after alpha-beta-depleted transplantation in children. CDR1 SQVTM and CDR2 ANQGSEA come from the germline V gene. With 6 bases clipped from V and 4 bases from J, the junction kept 4 bases outside the gene matches. This CDR3 has 14 amino acids. Unique molecular identifiers were incorporated during preparation of the TCRbeta library. TCRdb fed the PCR reads into MiXCR, producing one record per CDR3 protein. The sample records some 550,000 distinct CDR3 sequences, about a sixth being singletons.

This specimen consisted of PBMCs from the stem cell graft donor, obtained from the stem cell graft. This sequence originates from a human donor who donated a stem cell graft to a child with acute lymphoblastic leukemia. J is TRBJ2-1 and V is TRBV29-1, with TRBD2 matching over 12 bases. The CDR3: CSVRGLAGYNEQFF. The CDR3 DNA is TGCAGCGTCCGAGGACTAGCGGGGTACAATGAGCAGTTCTTC.